This T cell receptor (beta chain) was captured by sequencing in a study of cytomegalovirus exposure and HLA in healthy donors. The wider study: Among the approximately 400 genotyped donors, 81% were placed in the Caucasian-associated ancestry cluster.

This clone was counted between two and nine times. The antigen is unknown. The CDR3 sequence is 11 residues long. Germline CDR1 reads MNHNY; CDR2 reads SVGAGI (reference sequence). The junction had 5 bases not matched to a gene; V was cut back by 7 bases and J by 13 bases. The study's findings and limits: The classifier was said to identify cytomegalovirus status with high specificity and sensitivity. Across donors, presence/absence analyses took sequencing depth to be roughly uniform.

Both 60 Vbeta primers and 13 Jbeta primers went into the PCR. TCRdb's table, derived via immunoSEQ multiplex PCR, lists solely in-frame clones and lacks some. The data show approximately 200,000 clones, 60% to 85% seen once. This sequence joins TRBV6-6 and TRBJ2-1, with TRBD2 matching over 9 bases. The sequenced sample was PBMCs. The source is a man aged 40-49 years in good health and CMV-seronegative. The CDR3 sequence: CASMQREVQFF. The CDR3 nucleotides read TGTGCCAGCATGCAGCGGGAGGTTCAGTTCTTC.